Here is one T cell receptor (beta chain) with its context. Its antigen remains unidentified. This sample is part of a study of T cell responses to AZD1222 COVID-19 vaccine. Clones were read by immunoSEQ multiplex PCR, and TCRdb kept only the in-frame ones, dropping some. This table has 150,000 to 200,000 clones, more than 85% appearing once. Study-wide results and caveats: Samples come after the peak T cell response, not at day 14. Among vaccine-associated CD4 TCRs, coverage spanned spike, with dominance at 160-218 and 743-854. Females made up more of the donors, who were largely white British, and clonal diversity may have come out too low.

Sequencing was performed on peripheral blood, taken on day 0 of AZD1222 vaccination. This receptor was taken from an adult in good health.

For the CDR3, the DNA is TGTGCCAGCAGCCAACAACTAGCGGAGGCCCAAGAGACCCAGTACTTC. Its protein product is CASSQQLAEAQETQYF. The V call is TRBV3-1 (or the pseudogene TRBV3-2), the J call TRBJ2-5; 8 positions match TRBD2. The germline V gene encodes CDR1 LGHDT and CDR2 YNNKEL (reference sequence). CDR3 length: 16 residues. V was pared by 2 bases and J by 1 base, with 6 bases of the junction left unmatched.